These 5 T cell receptor beta chains were all obtained from the same sample, sequenced in a study of regulatory T cells in long-lasting Graves disease. Arm-PCR with iRepertoire HTBI primers amplified the CDR3 regions for these TCR beta libraries. TCRdb analysed the multiplex PCR reads with MiXCR anew, one entry per CDR3 protein. Here the sample spans around 450,000 distinct CDR3 sequences, 16% being singletons. Noted time point: newly diagnosed GD, antithyroid drugs for less than 3 months. Preparation of the TCR library used RNA extracted from PBMCs. This sample also appeared in a second study, on T cells in Graves' hyperthyroidism and ophthalmopathy.

The sample was peripheral blood mononuclear cells (PBMCs), taken at new diagnosis, from a patient treated with antithyroid drugs. Receptors originate from a man aged 35 to 55 with Graves disease.

This chain uses TRBV12-3 or TRBV12-4 with TRBJ2-3, with D perhaps being TRBD1 or TRBD2 (6 bases each). V lost 3 bases to trimming and J lost 10 bases, with 14 bases between them. The CDR3 is 13 residues long. The CDR3 DNA reads TGTGCCAGCAGTTTTAGGGGGGACTTATCGCAGTATTTT. Translation: CASSFRGDLSQYF.

This clonotype has ten or more counts. The CDR3 nucleotides are TGTGCCAGCAGTGATTTCGGGTCGACAGATACGCAGTATTTT. This translates into CASSDFGSTDTQYF. The gene calls are TRBV28 and TRBJ2-3; D ambiguous. The V end lost 5 bases, the J end lost 3 bases, and 12 bases lay between the germline ends. This CDR3 region has 14 residues. Germline CDR1 reads MDHEN; CDR2 reads SYDVKM.

There are many counts of this clonotype. The chain couples TRBV6-5 to TRBJ1-1; perhaps TRBD1 as D (5 bases). This CDR3 has 16 residues. The V end was cut by 2 bases, the J end by 0 bases, with 13 bases between. CDR1 MNHEY and CDR2 SVGAGI come from the germline V gene. The CDR3 sequence: CASSYQTGTVNTEAFF. The CDR3 nucleotides are TGTGCCAGCAGTTACCAGACCGGGACCGTGAACACTGAAGCTTTCTTT.

This clonotype has ten or more counts. The V and J genes are TRBV28 and TRBJ2-5, with D perhaps given as TRBD1 or TRBD2 (5 bases each). Per germline, CDR1 MDHEN and CDR2 SYDVKM. V lost 4 bases, J lost 1 base, and 13 bases lay in between. The CDR3 consists of 15 residues. The CDR3 region has the DNA TGTGCCAGCAGTTCCGGGACCGATATCCAAGAGACCCAGTACTTC. Amino acid sequence: CASSSGTDIQETQYF. The variable domain in full, completed from reference TRBV28 and TRBJ2-5, reads DVKVTQSSRYLVKRTGEKVFLECVQDMDHENMFWYRQDPGLGLRLIYFSYDVKMKEKGDIPEGYSVSREKKERFSLILESASTNQTSMYLCASSSGTDIQETQYFGPGTRLLVL.

This clonotype has just a few counts. The genes are TRBV20-1 and TRBJ2-1; 10 bases line up with TRBD2. This CDR3 comprises 16 residues. Germline values: CDR1 DFQATT, CDR2 SNEGSKA (reference sequence). V lost 0 bases, J lost 5 bases, and 7 bases stayed unmatched. The CDR3 reads CSARDQGLATHNEQFF. CDR3 DNA sequence: TGCAGTGCTAGAGATCAGGGACTAGCGACCCACAATGAGCAGTTCTTC.